The clone carrying this T cell receptor (beta chain) was counted a few times. The record originates from a study of T cells after yellow fever vaccination. MiXCR, run by TCRdb on the 5' RACE reads, gives a single entry per CDR3 protein. The table records roughly 300,000 distinct CDR3 sequences, roughly 6.8% of them present only once. The CDR3 is 15 amino acids. The trim removed 5 bases at V and 10 bases at J, leaving 14 bases unmatched. The germline V gene has CDR1 SGHKS and CDR2 YYEKEE (reference sequence). This receptor was identified in a man younger than 30 who received the YFV17D yellow fever vaccine. Sample: PBMCs, taken approximately 40 days after the first yellow fever vaccination. V and J are TRBV5-5 and TRBJ1-4, with 7 bases fitting TRBD1. CDR3: CASRPRQGVVGKLFF. CDR3 DNA: TGTGCCAGCAGACCAAGACAGGGCGTTGTCGGAAAACTGTTTTTT.